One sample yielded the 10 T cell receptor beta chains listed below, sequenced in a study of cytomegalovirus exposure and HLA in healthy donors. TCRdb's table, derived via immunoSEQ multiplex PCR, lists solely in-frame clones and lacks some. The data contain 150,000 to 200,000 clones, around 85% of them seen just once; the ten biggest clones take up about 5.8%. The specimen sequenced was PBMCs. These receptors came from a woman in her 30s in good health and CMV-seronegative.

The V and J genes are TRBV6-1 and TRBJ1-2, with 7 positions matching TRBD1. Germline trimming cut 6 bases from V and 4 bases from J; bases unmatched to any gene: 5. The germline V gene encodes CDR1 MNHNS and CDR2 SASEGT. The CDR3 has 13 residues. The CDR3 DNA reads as TGTGCCAGCAGCCAGGACAGGTTCTATGGCTACACCTTC. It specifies CASSQDRFYGYTF.

CDR3 sequence (DNA): TGTGCCAGCAGTGGGGGACTTAGCACAGATACGCAGTATTTT. It yields the protein CASSGGLSTDTQYF. V gene TRBV6-4 combines with J gene TRBJ2-3, with a weak D call TRBD2 (6 bases). Germline V gives CDR1 MRHNA, CDR2 SNTAGT. The CDR3 is 14 residues long. Deletions cut 4 bases from V and 0 bases from J, with 8 bases between.

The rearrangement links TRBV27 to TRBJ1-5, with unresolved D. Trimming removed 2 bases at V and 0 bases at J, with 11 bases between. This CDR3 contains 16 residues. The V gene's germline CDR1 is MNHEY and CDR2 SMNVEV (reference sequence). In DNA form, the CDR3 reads TGTGCCAGCAGTTTACGGGGAGGGTTTAGCAATCAGCCCCAGCATTTT. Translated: CASSLRGGFSNQPQHF.

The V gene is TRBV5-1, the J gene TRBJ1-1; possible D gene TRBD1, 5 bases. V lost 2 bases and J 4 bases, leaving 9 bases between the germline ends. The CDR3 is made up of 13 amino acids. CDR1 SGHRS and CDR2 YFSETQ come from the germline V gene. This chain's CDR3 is CASSLQESTEAFF. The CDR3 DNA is TGCGCCAGCAGCTTACAGGAGAGCACTGAAGCTTTCTTT. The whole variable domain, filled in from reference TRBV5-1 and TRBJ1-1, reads KAGVTQTPRYLIKTRGQQVTLSCSPISGHRSVSWYQQTPGQGLQFLFEYFSETQRNKGNFPGRFSGRQFSNSRSEMNVSTLELGDSALYLCASSLQESTEAFFGQGTRLTVV.

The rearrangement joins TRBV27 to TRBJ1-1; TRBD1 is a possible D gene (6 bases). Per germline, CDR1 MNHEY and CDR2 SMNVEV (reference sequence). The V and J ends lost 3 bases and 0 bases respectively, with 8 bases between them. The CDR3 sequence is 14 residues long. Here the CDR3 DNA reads TGTGCCAGCAGTTTTGCAGGGGTGAACACTGAAGCTTTCTTT. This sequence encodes CASSFAGVNTEAFF.

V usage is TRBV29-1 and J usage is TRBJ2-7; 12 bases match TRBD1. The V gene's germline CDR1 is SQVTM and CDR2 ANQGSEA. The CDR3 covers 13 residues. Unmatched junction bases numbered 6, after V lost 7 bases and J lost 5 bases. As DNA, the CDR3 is TGCAGCGGGGCCGGGACAGGGGGCGACGAGCAGTACTTC. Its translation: CSGAGTGGDEQYF.

This CDR3 reads CASSLFLGTNTEAFF. The CDR3 DNA reads TGTGCCAGCAGTTTATTTCTCGGGACGAACACTGAAGCTTTCTTT. The gene calls are TRBV27 and TRBJ1-1; the D gene is possibly TRBD1 (5 bases). The CDR3 contains 15 residues. V lost 1 base and J lost 1, with 10 bases in between. Per germline, CDR1 MNHEY and CDR2 SMNVEV (reference sequence).

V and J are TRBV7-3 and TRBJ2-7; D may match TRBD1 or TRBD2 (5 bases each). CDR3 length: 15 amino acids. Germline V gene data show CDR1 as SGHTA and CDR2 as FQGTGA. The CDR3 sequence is CAILRPGPRSYEQYF. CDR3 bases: TGTGCAATTCTGCGGCCGGGACCCAGATCCTACGAGCAGTACTTC. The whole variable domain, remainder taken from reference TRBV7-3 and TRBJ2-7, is GAGVSQTPSNKVTEKGKYVELRCDPISGHTALYWYRQSLGQGPEFLIYFQGTGAADDSGLPNDRFFAVRPEGSVSTLKIQRTERGDSAVYLCAILRPGPRSYEQYFGPGTRLTVT.

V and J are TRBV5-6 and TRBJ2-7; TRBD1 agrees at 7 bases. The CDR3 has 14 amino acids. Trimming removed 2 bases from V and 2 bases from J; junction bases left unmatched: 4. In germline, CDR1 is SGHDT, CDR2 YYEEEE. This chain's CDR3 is CASSFWTGAYEQYF. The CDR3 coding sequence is TGTGCCAGCAGCTTTTGGACAGGAGCCTACGAGCAGTACTTC.

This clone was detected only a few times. The CDR3 DNA is TGCGCCAGCAGCCAAGACAGGAACCTTTACGAGCAGTACTTC. This gives the protein CASSQDRNLYEQYF. This rearrangement joins TRBV4-3 to TRBJ2-7, with no clear D. CDR1 is LGHNA, CDR2 YSLEER, per germline. V was pared by 0 bases and J by 4 bases, with 10 bases between. The CDR3 contains 14 residues.